A single sample gave rise to the 32 T cell receptor beta chains below, sequenced in a study of T-cell memory formation after mild COVID-19. TCRdb independently ran MiXCR on the 5' RACE reads; one entry per CDR3 protein. Of approximately 300,000 distinct CDR3 sequences in the sample, approximately 7.6% were seen once. The sequenced sample was PBMCs or a T cell subset sorted from them (not recorded which). The receptors were gathered from a young man who had mild COVID-19 (a few samples of this study predate the infection). Cell type and time point are not known.

This chain connects TRBV12-5 to TRBJ2-7; TRBD1 matches at 7 bases. Per germline, CDR1 LGHNT and CDR2 FRNRAP. The J segment lost 0 bases and the V segment lost 6 bases, leaving 2 bases of the junction unmatched. The CDR3 sequence is 13 residues long. For the CDR3, the DNA is TGTGCTAGTGGCGGGACAGACTCCTACGAGCAGTACTTC. Translation: CASGGTDSYEQYF. The full variable domain, completed using reference TRBV12-5 and TRBJ2-7, is DARVTQTPRHKVTEMGQEVTMRCQPILGHNTVFWYRQTMMQGLELLAYFRNRAPLDDSGMPKDRFSAEMPDATLATLKIQPSEPRDSAVYFCASGGTDSYEQYFGPGTRLTVT.

The V and J genes are TRBV20-1 and TRBJ2-5; D is unclear. Deletions cut 5 bases from V and 1 base from J, with 2 bases between. Germline CDR1 reads DFQATT; CDR2 reads SNEGSKA (reference sequence). The CDR3 contains 10 residues. Here the CDR3 reads CSARQETQYF. DNA for the CDR3: TGCAGTGCTCGCCAAGAGACCCAGTACTTC.

The table lists this clonotype with a few counts. The chain links TRBV5-1 to TRBJ2-1; D remains unclear. In germline, CDR1 is SGHRS, CDR2 YFSETQ. The CDR3 runs to 12 residues. Between the trimmed V and J ends, which lost 2 bases and 10 bases, there was a span of 10 bases. This CDR3 is CASSLTVGEQFF. The CDR3, as DNA: TGCGCCAGCAGCTTAACAGTGGGGGAGCAGTTCTTC.

The gene calls are TRBV5-5 and TRBJ1-1; D is uncertain. Trimming removed 4 bases at V and 5 bases at J, with 12 bases between. The CDR3 is 13 amino acids. Germline V gene data show CDR1 as SGHKS and CDR2 as YYEKEE (reference sequence). CDR3 amino acids: CASSRWGATEAFF. CDR3 nucleotides: TGTGCCAGCAGCCGGTGGGGTGCGACTGAAGCTTTCTTT.

The rearrangement joins TRBV28 to TRBJ1-1; D is possibly TRBD1 (6 bases). Germline loops: CDR1 MDHEN, CDR2 SYDVKM. V was shortened by 2 bases and J by 1 base, with 17 bases between the two germline ends. The CDR3 spans 17 residues. The CDR3: CASSLRVSGVKNTEAFF. The CDR3 DNA reads TGTGCCAGCAGTTTAAGGGTCTCAGGGGTCAAGAACACTGAAGCTTTCTTT. Full variable domain (outside the CDR3, taken from reference TRBV28 and TRBJ1-1): DVKVTQSSRYLVKRTGEKVFLECVQDMDHENMFWYRQDPGLGLRLIYFSYDVKMKEKGDIPEGYSVSREKKERFSLILESASTNQTSMYLCASSLRVSGVKNTEAFFGQGTRLTVV.

This clonotype was seen more than once but under ten times. The V gene is TRBV4-3, the J gene TRBJ2-7, with 9 bases fitting TRBD2. Germline CDR1 and CDR2: LGHNA and YSLEER. With V trimmed by 4 bases and J by 3 bases, 4 bases remained unmatched. This CDR3 is built from 14 residues. The CDR3 DNA is TGCGCCAGCAGCCCCAGCGGGGGGTACTACGAGCAGTACTTC. Translating it yields CASSPSGGYYEQYF.

V is TRBV2 and J is TRBJ2-7; 8 nucleotides agree with TRBD1. In germline, CDR1 is SNHLY, CDR2 FYNNEI. The CDR3 has 18 residues. Trimming took 2 bases from V and 1 from J; bases not matched to a gene: 13. CDR3 amino acids: CASSETDREMVGSYEQYF. The CDR3 coding sequence is TGTGCCAGCAGTGAAACGGACAGGGAGATGGTTGGGTCCTACGAGCAGTACTTC. Looking up the rest from reference TRBV2 and TRBJ2-7 gives the full variable domain: EPEVTQTPSHQVTQMGQEVILRCVPISNHLYFYWYRQILGQKVEFLVSFYNNEISEKSEIFDDQFSVERPDGSNFTLKIRSTKLEDSAMYFCASSETDREMVGSYEQYFGPGTRLTVT.

The gene calls are TRBV7-9 and TRBJ1-2, with a tentative D call TRBD1 (5 bases). Germline V gives CDR1 SEHNR, CDR2 FQNEAQ (reference sequence). The CDR3 contains 14 residues. V lost 7 bases, J lost 2 bases, and 14 bases lay in between. The CDR3 reads CASNLDRENYGYTF. The CDR3 coding sequence is TGTGCCAGCAACCTCGACAGAGAAAACTATGGCTACACCTTC.

The chain recombines TRBV12-3 or TRBV12-4 with TRBJ1-4; 9 bases line up with TRBD1. The CDR3 sequence is 15 residues long. V lost 3 bases and J lost 7; bases outside the gene matches: 6. This chain's CDR3 is CASSFSQGAFEKLFF. For the CDR3, the DNA is TGTGCCAGCAGTTTTTCACAGGGGGCCTTTGAAAAACTGTTTTTT.

This clonotype has a handful of counts. The rearrangement links TRBV5-1 to TRBJ2-5; TRBD2 agrees at 12 bases. The junction had 1 base not matched to a gene; V was cut back by 7 bases and J by 3 bases. This CDR3 comprises 13 residues. The germline gives CDR1 SGHRS, CDR2 YFSETQ. The CDR3 sequence is CASWTSGEETQYF. DNA of the CDR3: TGCGCCAGCTGGACTAGCGGGGAAGAGACCCAGTACTTC.

The chain couples TRBV6-2 or TRBV6-3 to TRBJ2-1; D remains ambiguous. CDR1 is MNHEY, CDR2 SVGEGT, per germline. V was trimmed by 2 bases and J by 2 bases, leaving 10 bases between them. CDR3 length equals 15 residues. The CDR3 spells CASSYDPIPYNEQFF. The CDR3 coding sequence is TGTGCCAGCAGTTACGACCCAATCCCCTACAATGAGCAGTTCTTC.

In DNA, the CDR3 is TGTGCCAGTGATAAAGGGAGTGGCGCCTATGGCTACACCTTC. Protein sequence: CASDKGSGAYGYTF. V is TRBV19 and J is TRBJ1-2; D gene uncertain. CDR3 length equals 14 residues. Trimming removed 8 bases at V and 4 bases at J, with 17 bases between. The germline gives CDR1 LNHDA, CDR2 SQIVND (reference sequence).

This clonotype has a handful of counts. The J gene is TRBJ2-2, the V gene TRBV7-2; D call uncertain. The germline V gene encodes CDR1 SGHTA and CDR2 FQGNSA. Trimming stripped 4 bases from V and 7 bases from J, with 7 bases between. The CDR3 is 12 amino acids. The DNA for the CDR3 is TGTGCCAGCAGCTCCTATGGCGGGGAGCTGTTTTTT. This sequence encodes CASSSYGGELFF.

The genes are TRBV9 and TRBJ2-7; D is undetermined. V dropped 4 bases and J dropped 3 bases, with 11 bases sitting between them. CDR1 SGDLS and CDR2 YYNGEE come from the germline V gene. The CDR3 is 13 residues long. The CDR3 bases are TGTGCCAGCAGCCCCTCCGTCGACTACGAGCAGTACTTC. Its protein is CASSPSVDYEQYF. Using reference TRBV9 and TRBJ2-7 for the parts outside the CDR3, the full variable domain is DSGVTQTPKHLITATGQRVTLRCSPRSGDLSVYWYQQSLDQGLQFLIQYYNGEERAKGNILERFSAQQFPDLHSELNLSSLELGDSALYFCASSPSVDYEQYFGPGTRLTVT.

The sample holds many counts of this clonotype. The chain has TRBV6-5 and TRBJ2-1; unclear D gene. Germline CDR1 reads MNHEY; CDR2 reads SVGAGI. The V gene lost 0 bases and the J gene lost 6 bases, with 9 bases spanning the gap. This CDR3 spans 14 amino acids. CDR3 nucleotide sequence: TGTGCCAGCAGTTACTCTCTGTGGGTCAATGAGCAGTTCTTC. Translating it yields CASSYSLWVNEQFF.

This clonotype was counted only a few times. This sequence joins TRBV4-1 and TRBJ2-3; D gene uncertain. The CDR3 totals 15 residues. Germline lookup yields CDR1 MGHRA and CDR2 YSYEKL. Trimming took 1 base from V and 1 from J, leaving 9 bases between them. In nucleotides, the CDR3 is TGCGCCAGCAGCCAAGGCTCGGATGGCACAGATACGCAGTATTTT. Its protein product is CASSQGSDGTDTQYF.

Here the CDR3 reads CASSPPFTGKWGYTF. The CDR3 nucleotides are TGTGCCAGCAGTCCGCCCTTCACAGGGAAGTGGGGCTACACCTTC. The chain couples TRBV12-3 or TRBV12-4 to TRBJ1-2, with a tentative D call TRBD1 (6 bases). The CDR3 covers 15 residues. The V and J ends lost 5 bases and 8 bases respectively, with 21 bases between them.

V usage is TRBV4-2 and J usage is TRBJ1-1; 8 bases are a match to TRBD1. The CDR3 contains 16 residues. CDR1 and CDR2 (germline): LGHNA, YNFKEQ. V lost 2 bases to trimming and J lost 4 bases; unmatched junction nucleotides: 9. The CDR3 region has the DNA TGTGCCAGCAGCCAAACTATACAGGGGGGAGGCACTGAAGCTTTCTTT. Translated, it gives CASSQTIQGGGTEAFF.

This clonotype was seen more than once but under ten times. V is TRBV5-1 and J is TRBJ1-1; D is undetermined. Germline V gene data show CDR1 as SGHRS and CDR2 as YFSETQ. Trimming pared 4 bases from V and 0 bases from J, leaving 7 bases between. The length of the CDR3 is 13 residues. CDR3 coding DNA: TGCGCCAGCAGCCAAACAATGAACACTGAAGCTTTCTTT. Protein product: CASSQTMNTEAFF.

The table lists this clonotype with a few counts. This chain uses TRBV7-2 with TRBJ1-2, with TRBD1 identical over 7 bases. This CDR3 contains 15 residues. Germline V lookup: CDR1 SGHTA, CDR2 FQGNSA. Trimming cost V 0 bases and J 6 bases; bases outside gene matches: 7. CDR3 loop: CASSLALWDSHGYTF. DNA of the CDR3: TGTGCCAGCAGCTTAGCGCTTTGGGACAGCCATGGCTACACCTTC.

This clonotype turned up a few times. The chain recombines TRBV7-8 with TRBJ2-7; 7 nucleotides match TRBD1. V shed 5 bases and J 7 bases; nucleotides not matched to a gene: 8. The germline gives CDR1 SGHVS, CDR2 FQNEAQ. The CDR3 is made up of 13 amino acids. This chain's CDR3 is CASSVRDSEEQYF. Written as DNA, the CDR3 is TGTGCCAGCAGCGTCCGGGACAGTGAGGAGCAGTACTTC.

In this sample, this clonotype turned up a few times. V is TRBV5-1 and J is TRBJ1-4; 7 bases agree with TRBD1. This CDR3 has 14 amino acids. The V and J ends lost 5 bases and 3 bases, in that order; junction bases with no gene match: 4. Germline V CDR1 and CDR2: SGHRS, YFSETQ. As DNA, the CDR3 is TGCGCCAGCAGTTGGACAGGCCCTAATGAAAAACTGTTTTTT. This gives the protein CASSWTGPNEKLFF.

This clonotype was detected only a few times. V usage is TRBV29-1 and J usage is TRBJ1-1; D possibly corresponds to TRBD1 (6 bases). Trimming cost V 4 bases and J 6 bases, with 12 bases left between them. Germline V gives CDR1 SQVTM, CDR2 ANQGSEA. The CDR3 is made up of 12 amino acids. The CDR3 here is CSVGGHYSEAFF. In DNA form, the CDR3 reads TGCAGCGTTGGGGGGCATTATTCTGAAGCTTTCTTT.

The table lists this clonotype with a few counts. The J gene is TRBJ2-6, the V gene TRBV12-3 or TRBV12-4; D unresolved. The CDR3 contains 13 residues. Trimming left V 6 bases short and J 1 base short, with 4 bases between. CDR3 amino acids: CASRISGANVLTF. Here the CDR3 DNA reads TGTGCCAGCAGGATTTCTGGGGCCAACGTCCTGACTTTC.

V usage is TRBV5-5 and J usage is TRBJ2-3; D gene unclear. V was pared by 4 bases and J by 5 bases, with 8 bases between. CDR1 and CDR2 from the germline V gene are SGHKS and YYEKEE (reference sequence). The CDR3 runs to 12 residues. The CDR3 sequence: CASSVGIDTQYF. The CDR3 region has the DNA TGTGCCAGCAGCGTGGGCATAGATACGCAGTATTTT.

This clonotype has just a few counts. CDR3 in DNA: TGCGCCAGCAGCCAAAGGGAACGGGAGACCCAGTACTTC. This encodes CASSQRERETQYF. J is TRBJ2-5 and V is TRBV4-3, with no clear D. Between the trimmed V and J ends, which lost 2 bases and 5 bases, there was a span of 9 bases. Germline CDR1 is LGHNA and CDR2 is YSLEER. The CDR3 runs to 13 residues.

The chain carries TRBV5-1 and TRBJ2-7; TRBD2 matches at 12 bases. The J segment lost 2 bases and the V segment lost 1 base, leaving 7 bases of the junction unmatched. This CDR3 is 17 amino acids long. The germline CDR1 and CDR2 sequences are SGHRS and YFSETQ. The CDR3 DNA sequence: TGCGCCAGCAGCTTGAGGACTAGCGGGGACGAGACCTACGAGCAGTACTTC. Residues: CASSLRTSGDETYEQYF.

A word on this clonotype: At one end the junction does not follow the germline gene, possibly because of a read error. The V call is TRBV10-3, the J call TRBJ2-3, with 7 bases matching TRBD2. The CDR3 has 17 amino acids. Looked up from germline, CDR1 is ENHRY and CDR2 is SYGVKD. DNA of the CDR3: TGTGCCATCAGTGGCCCCTCTAGCGGCTTAAGCACAGACACGCAGTATTTT. Its translation: CAISGPSSGLSTDTQYF.

This clonotype was observed many times. V and J are TRBV5-1 and TRBJ2-1; D possibly uses TRBD1 or TRBD2 (5 bases each). The CDR3 length is 14 residues. With 4 bases removed from V and 4 bases from J, the gap between germline ends came to 12 bases. Germline assignment: CDR1 SGHRS and CDR2 YFSETQ. The CDR3 is CASSEGISYNEQFF. The CDR3 bases are TGCGCCAGCAGCGAGGGGATTTCGTACAATGAGCAGTTCTTC.

This clonotype was counted ten times or more. The chain carries TRBV11-2 and TRBJ2-2, with D perhaps matching TRBD1 (6 bases). This CDR3 contains 15 residues. V dropped 0 bases and J dropped 8 bases, with 13 bases sitting between them. Germline V lookup: CDR1 SGHAT, CDR2 FQNNGV. Here the CDR3 DNA reads TGTGCCAGCAGCTTAGAACTTACAGGGAGTGGGGAGCTGTTTTTT. Translating gives CASSLELTGSGELFF.

The CDR3 region has the DNA TGCAGCGTTGAAGTCGGGGCAGCCAACACTGAAGCTTTCTTT. Amino acids: CSVEVGAANTEAFF. V gene TRBV29-1 combines with J gene TRBJ1-1, with a possible D match to TRBD1 (5 bases). The CDR3 has 14 residues. V lost 1 base to trimming and J lost 2 bases, with 11 bases between them. The germline V gene has CDR1 SQVTM and CDR2 ANQGSEA.

The rearrangement joins TRBV3-1 to TRBJ2-3; 11 nucleotides match TRBD2. With V trimmed by 4 bases and J by 4 bases, 7 bases remained unmatched. Germline lookup yields CDR1 LGHDT and CDR2 YNNKEL (reference sequence). There are 16 residues in the CDR3. Here the CDR3 reads CASSRTSGGVPDTQYF. In DNA, the CDR3 is TGTGCCAGCAGCCGAACTAGCGGGGGTGTGCCAGATACGCAGTATTTT.